This TCR beta chain was observed in a study of radiation and T cells in renal cell carcinoma. Losses at the gene ends were 4 bases for V and 1 base for J; bases not matched to a gene: 5. The V gene's germline CDR1 is SQVTM and CDR2 ANQGSEA. The CDR3 totals 15 residues. Documented time point: blood 4 weeks post-SBRT, at nephrectomy. As for treatment: 15 Gy SBRT to primary tumor, nephrectomy 4 weeks later. The table came from immunoSEQ multiplex PCR; TCRdb's copy has only in-frame clones and leaves some out. The repertoire holds around 180,000 clones, with about nine tenths as singletons. The sample was blood, taken from a patient whose treatment included radiotherapy and nephrectomy. The source of this sequence is a woman between 45 and 65 years old with renal cell carcinoma. The V gene is TRBV29-1, the J gene TRBJ2-5, with 11 positions matching TRBD2. The CDR3 sequence is CSVGASGGFQETQYF. CDR3 coding DNA: TGCAGCGTTGGGGCTAGCGGGGGGTTCCAAGAGACCCAGTACTTC.